Following are 14 T cell receptor beta chains from one sample sequenced in a study of T cell responses to AZD1222 COVID-19 vaccine. Libraries were prepared by immunoSEQ multiplex PCR; TCRdb keeps only in-frame clonotypes and omits some of them. Seen here are about 270,000 clones, 90% to 95% observed once, and the top ten hold around 0.58%. This sample comprised peripheral blood, obtained 28 days after the second AZD1222 dose. All receptors come from an adult who received the AZD1222 COVID-19 vaccine.

This chain links TRBV2 with TRBJ2-1; TRBD1 matches 7 bases. The CDR3 runs 15 residues. With 7 bases clipped from V and 0 bases from J, the junction kept 6 bases outside the gene matches. Per germline, CDR1 SNHLY and CDR2 FYNNEI. In DNA, the CDR3 is TGTGCCAGCACCCAGACAGGGAGCTCCTACAATGAGCAGTTCTTC. Translating it yields CASTQTGSSYNEQFF.

The gene calls are TRBV9 and TRBJ1-5; D call uncertain. Germline assignment: CDR1 SGDLS and CDR2 YYNGEE. There are 14 residues in the CDR3. Trimming cost V 0 bases and J 4 bases, with 8 bases left between them. CDR3 DNA sequence: TGTGCCAGCAGCGTAGACGGGAGAAATCAGCCCCAGCATTTT. Amino acids: CASSVDGRNQPQHF.

The chain has TRBV18 and TRBJ1-2, with D possibly TRBD1 on 5 matching bases. The CDR3 length is 14 residues. Trimming removed 3 bases at V and 8 bases at J, with 16 bases between. Per germline, CDR1 KGHSH and CDR2 LQKENI. CDR3 DNA sequence: TGTGCCAGCTCACCGTCCGGGACCCGGTACGGCTACACCTTC. Translated: CASSPSGTRYGYTF.

The gene calls are TRBV27 and TRBJ1-2; 8 positions match TRBD1. Germline V gene lookup returns CDR1 MNHEY and CDR2 SMNVEV (reference sequence). The CDR3 extends over 14 amino acids. V lost 5 bases to trimming and J lost 5 bases; unmatched junction nucleotides: 7. CDR3 region: CASSEDRVGYGYTF. DNA of the CDR3: TGTGCCAGCAGTGAGGACAGGGTCGGGTATGGCTACACCTTC.

This chain links TRBV14 with TRBJ1-2; no firm D call. With 2 bases removed from V and 4 bases from J, the gap between germline ends came to 8 bases. Germline-derived CDR1 and CDR2 are SGHDN and FVKESK. The CDR3 is 13 amino acids. CDR3 sequence reads: CASSQHGSYGYTF. CDR3 in DNA: TGTGCCAGCAGCCAACACGGCAGCTATGGCTACACCTTC.

The V call is TRBV14, the J call TRBJ1-2; D gene uncertain. Germline V lookup: CDR1 SGHDN, CDR2 FVKESK. V lost 1 base to trimming and J lost 4 bases, with 13 bases between them. The CDR3 has 15 residues. This CDR3 is CASSQGVQGPYGYTF. CDR3 in DNA: TGTGCCAGCAGCCAAGGGGTTCAAGGGCCCTATGGCTACACCTTC.

This rearrangement joins TRBV19 to TRBJ2-1, with unresolved D. The V end was cut by 3 bases, the J end by 7 bases, with 4 bases between. The CDR3 runs to 11 residues. CDR1 and CDR2 (germline): LNHDA, SQIVND (reference sequence). The CDR3 protein is CASSIGNEQFF. CDR3 DNA sequence: TGTGCCAGTAGTATCGGGAATGAGCAGTTCTTC.

CDR3 sequence: CASRPAGGNYNEQFF. CDR3 bases: TGTGCCAGCAGGCCTGCAGGGGGCAATTACAATGAGCAGTTCTTC. The rearrangement uses TRBV6-5 and TRBJ2-1; 8 bases match TRBD1. The germline CDR1 and CDR2 sequences are MNHEY and SVGAGI. Trimming took 6 bases from V and 4 from J; bases not matched to a gene: 8. The length of the CDR3 is 15 residues.

The chain is built from TRBV6-5 and TRBJ1-2; 7 bases fit TRBD1. The V and J ends lost 6 bases and 2 bases, in that order; junction bases with no gene match: 6. This CDR3 is 14 amino acids long. CDR1 and CDR2 from the germline V gene are MNHEY and SVGAGI. CDR3: CASRKGTANYGYTF. Written as DNA, the CDR3 is TGTGCCAGCAGAAAGGGGACAGCAAACTATGGCTACACCTTC.

The chain carries TRBV2 and TRBJ2-7; no reliable D call. The CDR3 is made up of 12 amino acids. Per germline, CDR1 SNHLY and CDR2 FYNNEI. V lost 2 bases and J lost 3, with 5 bases in between. Here the CDR3 reads CASSEFDYEQYF. The CDR3 DNA is TGTGCCAGCAGTGAATTTGACTACGAGCAGTACTTC.

The chain recombines TRBV9 with TRBJ2-5, with unresolved D. CDR1 and CDR2 from the germline V gene are SGDLS and YYNGEE. With 4 bases removed from V and 5 bases from J, the gap between germline ends came to 15 bases. This CDR3 contains 14 residues. The CDR3 DNA reads as TGTGCCAGCAGCCTCTCGCCAGTAAGGGAGACCCAGTACTTC. Translation gives CASSLSPVRETQYF.

In DNA, the CDR3 is TGTGCCAGCACTAAGGACAGGGAATTCGATCAGCCCCAGCATTTT. As protein: CASTKDREFDQPQHF. The chain employs TRBV2 and TRBJ1-5; the match to TRBD1 covers 8 bases. The CDR3 has 15 amino acids. Unmatched junction bases numbered 10, after V lost 7 bases and J lost 5 bases. Germline-derived CDR1 and CDR2 are SNHLY and FYNNEI.

The chain recombines TRBV23-1 with TRBJ2-7; D not resolved. Being an ORF, TRBV23-1 has a function that is uncertain. V gave up 5 bases and J gave up 3 bases, with 8 bases separating them. The CDR3 runs to 12 residues. CDR3 amino acids: CASSSSSYEQYF. In DNA, the CDR3 is TGCGCCAGCAGTAGTTCCAGCTACGAGCAGTACTTC.

The chain uses TRBV7-2 and TRBJ1-6; 7 nucleotides match TRBD1. The V segment lost 3 bases and the J segment 9 bases; nucleotides outside the gene matches: 8. The germline V gene encodes CDR1 SGHTA and CDR2 FQGNSA. The CDR3 covers 15 residues. In nucleotides, the CDR3 is TGTGCCAGCAGCTTGACAGGGACTCGAGGTTCACCCCTCCACTTT. Its translation: CASSLTGTRGSPLHF.